The present entry profiles one T cell receptor beta chain with its context. Its target is not known. The data were taken from a study of type 1 regulatory T cells. Study details: This in vitro CD4 product, T-allo10, is enriched for Tr1 cells and alloantigen-specific. Study-wide results and limits: Compared with non-type 1 regulatory T cells, type 1 regulatory T cells showed a more restricted TCR repertoire.

TCRdb independently ran MiXCR on the reads; one entry per CDR3 protein. The data hold 55,000 to 65,000 distinct CDR3 sequences, with 62% observed a single time. Sequencing was done on a sample of cultured non-Tr1 T cells, either the whole culture or a sorted T cell fraction (not recorded which). This clonotype was sampled from a human donor in good health.

CDR3 nucleotide sequence: TGTGCCAGCAGCTTCCAAAATGAGCAGTTCTTC. Residues: CASSFQNEQFF. The V gene is TRBV7-9, the J gene TRBJ2-1; D unresolved. Germline CDR1 reads SEHNR; CDR2 reads FQNEAQ (reference sequence). CDR3 length: 11 residues. Trimming cost V 3 bases and J 7 bases, with 4 bases left between them.